The 17 T cell receptor beta chains in this list originate from one sample, sequenced in a study of T cell repertoires in cytomegalovirus infection. TCRdb passed the reads through MiXCR, listing each CDR3 protein once. The table lists 200,000 or so distinct CDR3 sequences, roughly 27% of them singletons. Source material: PBMCs. Source of these receptors: a human donor in good health (CMV status not recorded). Some clones in this sample may be carry-over from other donors' samples.

This clonotype showed up many times. The chain uses TRBV12-3 or TRBV12-4 and TRBJ1-3; a weak D match, TRBD1 (6 bases). The CDR3 runs 17 residues. V lost 9 bases and J lost 0, with 21 bases in between. CDR3 sequence reads: CASLMGGGATSGNTIYF. In DNA form, the CDR3 reads TGTGCCAGTCTCATGGGGGGGGGCGCAACCTCTGGAAACACCATATATTTT.

This chain links TRBV11-2 with TRBJ2-1; 11 bases agree with TRBD2. CDR1 is SGHAT and CDR2 is FQNNGV in the germline V gene. V was pared by 6 bases and J by 9 bases, with 7 bases of the junction left unmatched. The CDR3 spans 14 residues. In nucleotides, the CDR3 is TGTGCCAGCAGTGTAGCGGGGGGGCAGGGTGAGCAGTTCTTC. It specifies CASSVAGGQGEQFF.

This chain links TRBV6-2 or TRBV6-3 with TRBJ1-5; 7 bases line up with TRBD1. Germline V CDR1 and CDR2: MNHEY, SVGEGT. CDR3 length equals 18 residues. With 0 bases clipped from V and 9 bases from J, the junction kept 17 bases outside the gene matches. The CDR3 reads CASSYSMNDPQGGRPQHF. CDR3 DNA sequence: TGTGCCAGCAGTTACTCGATGAACGACCCCCAGGGGGGGAGGCCCCAGCATTTT.

This clonotype was observed a few times. J is TRBJ2-3 and V is TRBV19, with D unresolved. The CDR3 contains 13 residues. Germline CDR1 and CDR2: LNHDA and SQIVND (reference sequence). Trimming removed 2 bases from V and 5 bases from J, with 8 bases in between. CDR3 sequence reads: CASSIQEKDTQYF. The CDR3 bases are TGTGCCAGTAGTATACAGGAGAAAGATACGCAGTATTTT. The whole variable domain, remainder taken from reference TRBV19 and TRBJ2-3, is DGGITQSPKYLFRKEGQNVTLSCEQNLNHDAMYWYRQDPGQGLRLIYYSQIVNDFQKGDIAEGYSVSREKKESFPLTVTSAQKNPTAFYLCASSIQEKDTQYFGPGTRLTVL.

The rearrangement uses TRBV2 and TRBJ1-2, with 7 bases that match TRBD1. V shed 4 bases and J 5 bases; nucleotides not matched to a gene: 4. This CDR3 is 13 amino acids long. Germline loops: CDR1 SNHLY, CDR2 FYNNEI. Here the CDR3 reads CASSGDSSYGYTF. CDR3 nucleotides: TGTGCCAGCAGTGGGGACAGCTCTTATGGCTACACCTTC.

The chain links TRBV12-5 to TRBJ1-5; no definite D call. Germline V gene data show CDR1 as LGHNT and CDR2 as FRNRAP. Trimming pared 2 bases from V and 0 bases from J, leaving 11 bases between. The CDR3 is made up of 16 amino acids. CDR3 region: CASGLFRDHSNQPQHF. Here the CDR3 DNA reads TGTGCTAGTGGTTTGTTCCGGGATCATAGCAATCAGCCCCAGCATTTT. Filled out from reference TRBV12-5 and TRBJ1-5, the complete variable domain reads DARVTQTPRHKVTEMGQEVTMRCQPILGHNTVFWYRQTMMQGLELLAYFRNRAPLDDSGMPKDRFSAEMPDATLATLKIQPSEPRDSAVYFCASGLFRDHSNQPQHFGDGTRLSIL.

About this clonotype: One end of the junction varies from germline; a read error may be responsible. V and J are TRBV7-6 and TRBJ2-3; TRBD2 matches at 11 bases. The germline V gene encodes CDR1 SGHVS and CDR2 FNYEAQ. The CDR3 consists of 14 residues. CDR3 loop: CASSPTSGEDTQYF. The CDR3 nucleotides read TGTGCTAGCAGTCCGACTAGCGGGGAAGATACGCAGTATTTT. Looking up the rest from reference TRBV7-6 and TRBJ2-3 gives the full variable domain: GAGVSQSPRYKVTKRGQDVALRCDPISGHVSLYWYRQALGQGPEFLTYFNYEAQQDKSGLPNDRFSAERPEGSISTLTIQRTEQRDSAMYRCASSPTSGEDTQYFGPGTRLTVL.

The J gene is TRBJ2-1, the V gene TRBV20-1; D unclear. The CDR3 contains 13 residues. V lost 5 bases, J lost 4 bases, and 12 bases lay in between. Germline CDR1 DFQATT, CDR2 SNEGSKA (reference sequence). CDR3 nucleotides: TGCAGTGCTCCGGAAGGGCAGTACAATGAGCAGTTCTTC. It specifies CSAPEGQYNEQFF.

V usage is TRBV11-3 and J usage is TRBJ2-6; 11 nucleotides align to TRBD2. Germline V gene sequence: CDR1 SGHNT, CDR2 YENEEA. Trimming removed 5 bases from V and 0 bases from J; junction bases left unmatched: 6. The CDR3 runs to 18 residues. The CDR3 DNA follows: TGTGCCAGCAGCCCCGGACTAGCGGGCTTCTCTGGGGCCAACGTCCTGACTTTC. The encoded protein is CASSPGLAGFSGANVLTF.

V gene TRBV29-1 combines with J gene TRBJ1-1; possibly TRBD1 for D (5 bases). The V end was cut by 1 base, the J end by 5 bases, with 11 bases between. The germline V gene encodes CDR1 SQVTM and CDR2 ANQGSEA. The CDR3 contains 13 residues. CDR3 protein: CSVEAGGGTEAFF. CDR3 sequence (DNA): TGCAGCGTTGAAGCCGGGGGGGGAACTGAAGCTTTCTTT.

CDR3 sequence: CSVGQGAQETQYF. The CDR3 DNA sequence: TGCAGCGTTGGGCAGGGGGCGCAAGAGACCCAGTACTTC. The chain couples TRBV29-1 to TRBJ2-5; 8 bases agree with TRBD1. The CDR3 covers 13 residues. Germline CDR1 reads SQVTM; CDR2 reads ANQGSEA. The V gene end was trimmed by 4 bases and the J gene end by 2 bases; junction bases not matched to a gene: 3.

The chain uses TRBV5-5 and TRBJ2-1; D might be TRBD1 (6 bases). Trimming left V 1 base short and J 8 bases short, with 10 bases between. The germline V gene encodes CDR1 SGHKS and CDR2 YYEKEE (reference sequence). There are 13 residues in the CDR3. The CDR3: CASSLPGVDEQFF. CDR3 DNA: TGTGCCAGCAGCTTGCCAGGGGTGGATGAGCAGTTCTTC.

This clonotype was recorded many times. The junction shows a germline mismatch at one end, possibly a read error. The V call is TRBV7-7, the J call TRBJ2-2; D is unclear. The germline V gene encodes CDR1 SSHAT and CDR2 FNYEAQ (reference sequence). CDR3 length equals 13 residues. Here the CDR3 reads CASSLAFTGELFF. The CDR3 nucleotides read TGTGCTAGCAGCTTAGCTTTCACCGGGGAGCTGTTTTTT.

The gene calls are TRBV29-1 and TRBJ1-2, with D possibly matching TRBD1 (6 bases). Looked up from germline, CDR1 is SQVTM and CDR2 is ANQGSEA. The CDR3 totals 13 residues. Deletions cut 2 bases from V and 8 bases from J, with 15 bases between. CDR3 DNA sequence: TGCAGCGTTGAATTGGCAGGGGAGTACGGCTACACCTTC. Protein product: CSVELAGEYGYTF.

For this clonotype: This likely comes from a read error, as the CDR3 has no conserved phenylalanine or tryptophan at its end. The V call is TRBV2, the J call TRBJ2-3; D may be TRBD2 (6 bases). Germline V gives CDR1 SNHLY, CDR2 FYNNEI. CDR3 size: 14 residues. V gave up 3 bases and J gave up 2 bases, with 9 bases separating them. DNA of the CDR3: TGTGCCAGCAGTGATGGAGGGGTCACAGATACGCAGTATTTA. As protein: CASSDGGVTDTQYL.

The sample holds a few counts of this clonotype. J is TRBJ1-2 and V is TRBV5-6; 8 bases map to TRBD1. The ends lost 5 bases at V and 0 bases at J; junction bases unmatched: 12. This CDR3 is 17 amino acids long. In germline, CDR1 is SGHDT, CDR2 YYEEEE. CDR3 nucleotides: TGTGCCAGCAGTCCCGGACAGGGCGGGGCGGCTAACTATGGCTACACCTTC. Translating it yields CASSPGQGGAANYGYTF.

This clonotype was seen only a few times. The CDR3 nucleotides read TGTGCCAGCAGGCGGGTAGAGACCCAGTACTTC. This sequence encodes CASRRVETQYF. The chain carries TRBV2 and TRBJ2-5; a weak D match, TRBD2 (5 bases). Germline V CDR1 and CDR2: SNHLY, FYNNEI. Deletions cut 6 bases from V and 4 bases from J, with 6 bases between. The CDR3 totals 11 residues. Full variable domain (outside the CDR3, taken from reference TRBV2 and TRBJ2-5): EPEVTQTPSHQVTQMGQEVILRCVPISNHLYFYWYRQILGQKVEFLVSFYNNEISEKSEIFDDQFSVERPDGSNFTLKIRSTKLEDSAMYFCASRRVETQYFGPGTRLLVL.